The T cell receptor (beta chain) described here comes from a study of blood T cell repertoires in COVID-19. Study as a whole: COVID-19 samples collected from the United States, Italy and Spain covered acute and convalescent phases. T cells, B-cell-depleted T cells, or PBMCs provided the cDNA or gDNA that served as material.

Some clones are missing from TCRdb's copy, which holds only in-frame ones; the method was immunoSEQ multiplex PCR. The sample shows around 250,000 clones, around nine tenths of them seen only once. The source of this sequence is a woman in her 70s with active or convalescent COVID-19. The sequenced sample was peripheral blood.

CDR3 amino acids: CASSPAGGGISPLHF. The CDR3 region has the DNA TGTGCCAGCAGCCCTGCGGGGGGTGGAATTTCACCCCTCCACTTT. The gene calls are TRBV3-1 (or the pseudogene TRBV3-2) and TRBJ1-6; D perhaps matches TRBD1 (5 bases). The CDR3 length is 15 residues. Germline V CDR1 and CDR2: LGHDT, YNNKEL (reference sequence). V was cut by 4 bases and J by 9 bases, with 16 bases left in between.